The TCR beta chain described here comes from a study of blood T cell repertoires in COVID-19. In the authors' methods: Estimated nucleated cell counts came from reference gene primer amplification. This table comes from immunoSEQ multiplex PCR, and its TCRdb copy is limited to in-frame clones, with some not included. V and J calls and clone size are given by that table; D and trimming were obtained from the DNA. The repertoire holds about 31,000 clones, 90% seen once, with approximately 8.9% in the top ten. The sequence derives from a man between 65 and 85 years old with active or convalescent COVID-19. The sequenced material came from peripheral blood.

The CDR3 DNA is TGTGCCAGCAGCGCCTTCACAGGGCAGCCCCAGCATTTT. Translation: CASSAFTGQPQHF. This chain links TRBV7-2 with TRBJ1-5, with D possibly being TRBD1 (6 bases). The germline V and J ends were trimmed by 5 bases and 7 bases, with 12 bases remaining between them. Germline V gives CDR1 SGHTA, CDR2 FQGNSA. The CDR3 has 13 residues.